The next 10 T cell receptor beta chains were all read from a single sample in a study of blood T cell repertoires in COVID-19. TCRdb's table, derived via immunoSEQ multiplex PCR, lists solely in-frame clones and lacks some. The table records tens of thousands of clones, around nine tenths of them present only once. The sample comprised peripheral blood. The receptors derive from a man between 65 and 85 years old with active or convalescent COVID-19.

The rearrangement uses TRBV7-8 and TRBJ2-7; 8 bases fit TRBD1. J was trimmed by 3 bases and V by 3 bases; bases with no gene match: 7. This CDR3 has 15 amino acids. CDR1 is SGHVS, CDR2 FQNEAQ, per germline. CDR3 loop: CASSFTPGQVYEQYF. In DNA form, the CDR3 reads TGTGCCAGCAGCTTTACCCCGGGACAGGTCTACGAGCAGTACTTC.

This chain links TRBV9 with TRBJ2-3; no clear D. This CDR3 region has 15 residues. CDR1 SGDLS and CDR2 YYNGEE come from the germline V gene. Trimming took off 3 bases at V and 2 bases at J, with 13 bases between the two ends. The CDR3 region has the DNA TGTGCCAGCAGCGCTGGCCCACTACCCACAGATACGCAGTATTTT. Translating it yields CASSAGPLPTDTQYF.

V is TRBV10-2 and J is TRBJ1-2, with D possibly matching TRBD1 (5 bases). The CDR3 sequence is 14 residues long. V lost 10 bases and J lost 1, with 16 bases in between. Germline CDR1 and CDR2: WSHSY and SAAADI. CDR3 sequence (DNA): TGCGCCACCACCGACAGTGGCCATAACTATGGCTACACCTTC. This codes for CATTDSGHNYGYTF.

In nucleotides, the CDR3 is TGTGCCAGCAGCTTAAACAGGGGGAACTATGGCTACACCTTC. Translated: CASSLNRGNYGYTF. V and J are TRBV7-9 and TRBJ1-2; 8 bases agree with TRBD1. The CDR3 loop spans 14 amino acids. CDR1 is SEHNR and CDR2 is FQNEAQ in the germline V gene (reference sequence). V shed 2 bases and J 2 bases; nucleotides not matched to a gene: 1.

Turning to this clone: This CDR3 is also generated by other DNA sequences in the sample. The chain combines TRBV5-1 with TRBJ2-3; D might be TRBD1 (6 bases). The CDR3 runs to 14 residues. With 4 bases removed from V and 2 bases from J, the gap between germline ends came to 11 bases. Germline loops: CDR1 SGHRS, CDR2 YFSETQ. The CDR3 DNA reads TGCGCCAGCAGCACCGGGACACCCACAGATACGCAGTATTTT. Translating it yields CASSTGTPTDTQYF.

This clone has just one count. In DNA form, the CDR3 reads TGTGCCAGCAGCCAAGCTAGGGGGGGCACTGAAGCTTTCTTT. Its protein is CASSQARGGTEAFF. The chain carries TRBV3-1 (or the pseudogene TRBV3-2) and TRBJ1-1, with D possibly TRBD1 on 6 matching bases. The CDR3 has 14 residues. Trimming removed 1 base at V and 4 bases at J, with 10 bases between. Germline CDR1 reads LGHDT; CDR2 reads YNNKEL (reference sequence).

The chain is built from TRBV9 and TRBJ2-1; the match to TRBD2 covers 10 bases. The CDR3 has 16 amino acids. Per the germline V gene, CDR1 is SGDLS and CDR2 is YYNGEE. The junction had 8 bases not matched to a gene; V was cut back by 3 bases and J by 5 bases. The CDR3 sequence is CASSATSGQHNNEQFF. DNA for the CDR3: TGTGCCAGCAGCGCGACTAGCGGGCAACACAACAATGAGCAGTTCTTC.

The V gene is TRBV7-2, the J gene TRBJ2-5; a possible D gene is TRBD1 (5 bases). Germline lookup yields CDR1 SGHTA and CDR2 FQGNSA. V gave up 1 base and J gave up 6 bases, with 12 bases separating them. The CDR3 is 14 residues long. This CDR3 reads CASSLGQLIKTQYF. CDR3 DNA: TGTGCCAGCAGCTTAGGACAGCTTATTAAGACCCAGTACTTC.

The rearrangement joins TRBV9 to TRBJ1-1; the D gene is possibly TRBD1 (5 bases). The V and J ends lost 0 bases and 10 bases respectively, with 10 bases between them. CDR1 is SGDLS and CDR2 is YYNGEE in the germline V gene. The CDR3 runs to 12 residues. The CDR3 spells CASSVGGRAAFF. Here the CDR3 DNA reads TGTGCCAGCAGCGTAGGGGGGAGGGCAGCTTTCTTT.

The chain has TRBV24-1 and TRBJ1-1; TRBD1 aligns across 9 bases. Germline CDR1 reads KGHDR; CDR2 reads SFDVKD. The CDR3 covers 13 residues. V dropped 7 bases and J dropped 1; count of bases not matched to a gene: 0. The CDR3 DNA is TGTGCCACCAGGACAGGGGGGAACACTGAAGCTTTCTTT. Its protein is CATRTGGNTEAFF.